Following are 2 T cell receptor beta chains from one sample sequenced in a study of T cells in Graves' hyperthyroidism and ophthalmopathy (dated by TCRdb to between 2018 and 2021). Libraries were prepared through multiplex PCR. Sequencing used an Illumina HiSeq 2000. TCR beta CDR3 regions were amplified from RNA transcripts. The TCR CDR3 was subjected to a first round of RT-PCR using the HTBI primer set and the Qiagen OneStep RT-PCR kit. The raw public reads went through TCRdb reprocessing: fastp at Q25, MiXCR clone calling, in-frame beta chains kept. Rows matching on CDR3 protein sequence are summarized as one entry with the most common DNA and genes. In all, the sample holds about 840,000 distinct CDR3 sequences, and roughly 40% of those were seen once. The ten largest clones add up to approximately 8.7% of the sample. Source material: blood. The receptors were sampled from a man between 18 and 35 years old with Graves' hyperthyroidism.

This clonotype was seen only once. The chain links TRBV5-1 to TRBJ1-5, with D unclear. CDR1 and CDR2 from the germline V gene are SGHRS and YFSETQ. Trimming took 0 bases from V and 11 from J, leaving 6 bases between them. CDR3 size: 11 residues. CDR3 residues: CASSLAPSQHF. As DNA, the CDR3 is TGCGCCAGCAGCTTGGCCCCGTCCCAGCATTTT. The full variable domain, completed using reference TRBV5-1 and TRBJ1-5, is KAGVTQTPRYLIKTRGQQVTLSCSPISGHRSVSWYQQTPGQGLQFLFEYFSETQRNKGNFPGRFSGRQFSNSRSEMNVSTLELGDSALYLCASSLAPSQHFGDGTRLSIL.

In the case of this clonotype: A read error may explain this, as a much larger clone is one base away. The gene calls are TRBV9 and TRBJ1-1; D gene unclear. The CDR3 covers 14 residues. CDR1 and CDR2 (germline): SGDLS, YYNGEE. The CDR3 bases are TGTGTCAGCAGCCAGCCGGCAGGGAACACTGAAGCTTTCTTT. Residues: CVSSQPAGNTEAFF.